The following is a T cell receptor (beta chain) sequence with its context. Its antigen is as yet unknown. This sample stems from a study of T cell repertoires in cytomegalovirus infection. Study-wide background: Indicated by public TCR beta signatures were CMV infection and matching HLA type.

Via MiXCR, TCRdb re-called the reads, giving one row per CDR3 protein. The sample shows 100,000 to 150,000 distinct CDR3 sequences, roughly a quarter of them seen only once. Trimming cost V 6 bases and J 5 bases, with 16 bases left between them. The length of the CDR3 is 14 residues. Germline lookup yields CDR1 MNHEY and CDR2 SVGEGT. The study's findings and limits: People with CMV and the relevant HLA were identified by cumulative public TCR beta family frequency. CMV-specific TCR beta clonotypes restricted by HLA-C were the ones dominating the ex vivo response.

This sequence was found in a human donor in good health (CMV status not recorded). Some clones in this sample may be carry-over from other donors' samples. Sequencing input: PBMCs, sequenced either directly or after in vitro stimulation (not recorded which). V gene TRBV6-2 or TRBV6-3 combines with J gene TRBJ1-2; maybe TRBD1 (5 bases). CDR3 nucleotide sequence: TGTGCCAGCAGATCCGGAGGGGAGATTTATGGCTACACCTTC. Amino acid sequence: CASRSGGEIYGYTF.